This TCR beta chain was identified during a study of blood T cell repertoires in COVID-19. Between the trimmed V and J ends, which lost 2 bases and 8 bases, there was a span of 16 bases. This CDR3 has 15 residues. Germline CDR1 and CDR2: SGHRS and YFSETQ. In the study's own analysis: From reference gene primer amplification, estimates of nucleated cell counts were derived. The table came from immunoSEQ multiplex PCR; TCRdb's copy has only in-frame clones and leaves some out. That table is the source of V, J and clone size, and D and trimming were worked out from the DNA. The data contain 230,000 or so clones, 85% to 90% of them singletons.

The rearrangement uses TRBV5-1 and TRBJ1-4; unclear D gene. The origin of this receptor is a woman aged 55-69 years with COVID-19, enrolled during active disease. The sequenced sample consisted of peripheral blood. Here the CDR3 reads CASSFRADGGEKLFF. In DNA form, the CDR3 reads TGCGCCAGCAGCTTTCGTGCTGATGGAGGCGAAAAACTGTTTTTT.